These 6 T cell receptor beta chains share one sample of origin, sequenced in a study of spatial heterogeneity in lung cancer. The time point: sample taken at primary tumor resection. The authors sequenced whole RNA from tumor, nontumor lung or frozen PBMC without sorting. TCRdb analysed the 5' RACE reads with MiXCR anew, one entry per CDR3 protein. The sample contains tens of thousands of distinct CDR3 sequences, about 7% of which appear only once. This specimen was PBMCs, taken at surgery. These receptors all come from a female donor with early-stage non-small cell lung cancer.

The chain links TRBV7-9 to TRBJ1-2, with D maybe TRBD1 (5 bases). V lost 1 base and J 0 bases, leaving 9 bases between the germline ends. The CDR3 sequence is 15 residues long. Germline lookup yields CDR1 SEHNR and CDR2 FQNEAQ (reference sequence). The CDR3 loop reads CASSLDAGPNYGYTF. The CDR3 region has the DNA TGTGCCAGCAGCTTAGATGCGGGGCCTAACTATGGCTACACCTTC.

The chain couples TRBV5-1 to TRBJ2-5, with unresolved D. The CDR3 consists of 11 residues. The V and J ends lost 1 base and 5 bases respectively, with 3 bases between them. Germline loops: CDR1 SGHRS, CDR2 YFSETQ. CDR3 sequence reads: CASSLSETQYF. As DNA, the CDR3 is TGCGCCAGCAGCTTGAGTGAGACCCAGTACTTC.

This clonotype has ten or more counts. The J gene is TRBJ2-3, the V gene TRBV29-1; 7 positions match TRBD2. V dropped 4 bases and J dropped 3; count of bases not matched to a gene: 4. The CDR3 has 13 residues. The germline V gene encodes CDR1 SQVTM and CDR2 ANQGSEA. The CDR3 sequence: CSVGSGATDTQYF. Written as DNA, the CDR3 is TGCAGCGTTGGGAGCGGGGCGACAGATACGCAGTATTTT.

The sample holds many counts of this clonotype. The chain couples TRBV12-3 or TRBV12-4 to TRBJ2-7; 7 bases are shared with TRBD1. Germline trimming cut 8 bases from V and 4 bases from J; bases unmatched to any gene: 5. The CDR3 runs 12 residues. CDR3 residues: CASRAGGYEQYF. CDR3 sequence (DNA): TGTGCCAGCCGGGCAGGGGGATACGAGCAGTACTTC.

This chain connects TRBV4-2 to TRBJ2-7; no reliable D call. Trimming left V 4 bases short and J 13 bases short, with 14 bases between. The CDR3 extends over 11 amino acids. CDR1 and CDR2 from the germline V gene are LGHNA and YNFKEQ. CDR3 nucleotide sequence: TGTGCCAGCAGCCGGGATGGGTGGGTTTACTTC. Protein product: CASSRDGWVYF.

In DNA, the CDR3 is TGTGCCAGTGAACCGGGACTAGCGGGGGGGTACCGTGAGCAGTTCTTC. Translated: CASEPGLAGGYREQFF. The chain uses TRBV6-2 or TRBV6-3 and TRBJ2-1, with 16 bases that match TRBD2. The CDR3 has 16 residues. Losses at the gene ends were 9 bases for V and 9 bases for J; bases not matched to a gene: 11. CDR1 is MNHEY and CDR2 is SVGEGT in the germline V gene.